This paragraph covers one T cell receptor beta chain sequence. Its antigen remains unknown. Given a much more abundant clone one base away, this may be a read error. Preparation of the TCRbeta library was carried out with unique molecular identifiers. TCRdb reanalysed the PCR reads using MiXCR and keeps one entry per CDR3 protein. The sample records roughly 240,000 distinct CDR3 sequences, approximately 8% being singletons. CDR3 length: 16 residues. After removal of 6 bases from V and 0 bases from J, the junction contained 6 bases not matched to a gene. CDR1 and CDR2 (germline): KGHSH, LQKENI. The data derive from a study of T-cell reconstitution after alpha-beta-depleted transplantation in children. General study results and limits: The main origin of T-cell counts and diversity one year after transplant was newly produced T cells. Day-60 TCRbeta diversity that was high in some patients was derived from surviving recipient T cells and thymic progenitors. About two months after transplant, alpha-beta T cells reportedly came from several hundred expanded graft clones.

Source: PBMCs, mostly from graft donor cells, taken 180 days after TCRalphabeta/CD19-depleted stem cell transplant. V is TRBV18 and J is TRBJ1-2, with 11 bases that match TRBD1. The sequence was obtained from a male patient younger than 18 who had a stem cell transplant for acute lymphoblastic leukemia, so the T cells may come from the graft donor. The chain's CDR3 is CASSPGQGATNYGYTF. The CDR3 nucleotides read TGTGCCAGCTCCCCCGGACAGGGGGCTACTAACTATGGCTACACCTTC.